The present T cell receptor beta chain was sequenced within a study of human T cells and chemical hapten exposure. At the level of the study: Diagnoses of alopecia areata, totalis or universalis occurred in mostly female patients. Findings and limits, study-wide: Expanded TCRs produced significantly more large CDR3 similarity clusters than controls did. TCRs whose frequency exceeded 1 in 1000 remained the same following DPC sensitization.

Library construction involved attaching unique molecular identifiers to individual cDNA molecules, which allowed quantitative, reproducible TCR counting. TCRdb re-called the RACE reads with MiXCR, one entry per CDR3 protein. The sample contains around 380,000 distinct CDR3 sequences, approximately 5.1% of which appear only once. The CDR3 is 15 residues long. After removal of 2 bases from V and 5 bases from J, the junction contained 6 bases not matched to a gene. CDR1 is SGHDT and CDR2 is YYEEEE in the germline V gene. The sample's time point: patch test 1, 2 weeks after DPC sensitization. As for treatment: therapeutic diphenylcyclopropenone sensitization with weekly scalp DPC. This clonotype was recorded at least ten times. Its antigen is undetermined.

The TCR was taken from a woman aged 50 to 60 with alopecia areata. Some clones in this sample may be carry-over from other donors' samples. The genes are TRBV5-6 and TRBJ2-2, with TRBD1 matching over 7 bases. This material consisted of whole blood, taken in connection with sensitization to the hapten diphenylcyclopropenone (DPC). The CDR3 sequence is CASSFRGGETGELFF. Written as DNA, the CDR3 is TGTGCCAGCAGCTTTAGAGGGGGCGAGACCGGGGAGCTGTTTTTT.